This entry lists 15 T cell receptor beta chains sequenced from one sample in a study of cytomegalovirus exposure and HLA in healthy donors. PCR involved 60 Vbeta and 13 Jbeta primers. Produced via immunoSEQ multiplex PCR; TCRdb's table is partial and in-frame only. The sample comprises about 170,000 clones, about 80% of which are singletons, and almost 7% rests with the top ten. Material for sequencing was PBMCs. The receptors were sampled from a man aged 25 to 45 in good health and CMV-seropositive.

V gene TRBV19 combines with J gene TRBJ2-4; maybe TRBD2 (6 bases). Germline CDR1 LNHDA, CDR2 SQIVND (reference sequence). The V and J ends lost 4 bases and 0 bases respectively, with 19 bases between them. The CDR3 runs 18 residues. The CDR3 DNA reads TGTGCCAGTAGTAGAAGGGACTTCGCCGGGGGAGCCAAAAACATTCAGTACTTC. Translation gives CASSRRDFAGGAKNIQYF.

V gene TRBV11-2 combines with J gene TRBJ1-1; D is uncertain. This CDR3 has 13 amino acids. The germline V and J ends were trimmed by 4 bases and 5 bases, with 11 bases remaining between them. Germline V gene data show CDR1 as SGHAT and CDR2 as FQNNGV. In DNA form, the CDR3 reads TGTGCCAGCAGCTCGGACTTCTGGACTGAAGCTTTCTTT. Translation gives CASSSDFWTEAFF.

The CDR3 DNA is TGTGCCAGCAGTCCTCCACACGGAGGCTTCAAAGAGCAGTACTTC. This translates into CASSPPHGGFKEQYF. The rearrangement links TRBV6-1 to TRBJ2-7; D may be TRBD2 (5 bases). Trimming left V 5 bases short and J 7 bases short, with 21 bases between. The CDR3 spans 15 residues. In germline, CDR1 is MNHNS, CDR2 SASEGT.

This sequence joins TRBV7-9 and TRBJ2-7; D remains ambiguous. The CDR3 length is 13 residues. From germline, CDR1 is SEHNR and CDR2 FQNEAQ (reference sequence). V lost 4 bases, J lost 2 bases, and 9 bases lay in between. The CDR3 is CASSSEVPYEQYF. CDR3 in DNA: TGTGCCAGCAGCTCCGAGGTTCCCTACGAGCAGTACTTC.

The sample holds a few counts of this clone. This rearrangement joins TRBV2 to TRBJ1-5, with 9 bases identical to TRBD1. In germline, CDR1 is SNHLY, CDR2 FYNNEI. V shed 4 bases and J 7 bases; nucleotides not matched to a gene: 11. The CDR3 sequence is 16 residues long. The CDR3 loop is CASSGPWTGAQQPQHF. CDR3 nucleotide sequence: TGTGCCAGCAGTGGCCCGTGGACAGGGGCGCAACAGCCCCAGCATTTT. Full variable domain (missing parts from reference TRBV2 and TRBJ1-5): EPEVTQTPSHQVTQMGQEVILRCVPISNHLYFYWYRQILGQKVEFLVSFYNNEISEKSEIFDDQFSVERPDGSNFTLKIRSTKLEDSAMYFCASSGPWTGAQQPQHFGDGTRLSIL.

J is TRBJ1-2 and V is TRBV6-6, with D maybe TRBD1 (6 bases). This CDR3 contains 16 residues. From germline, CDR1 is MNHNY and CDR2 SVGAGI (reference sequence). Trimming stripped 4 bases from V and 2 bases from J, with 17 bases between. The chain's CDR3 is CASSSAGQILNYGYTF. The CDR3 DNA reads TGTGCCAGCAGTTCTGCCGGACAGATATTGAACTATGGCTACACCTTC.

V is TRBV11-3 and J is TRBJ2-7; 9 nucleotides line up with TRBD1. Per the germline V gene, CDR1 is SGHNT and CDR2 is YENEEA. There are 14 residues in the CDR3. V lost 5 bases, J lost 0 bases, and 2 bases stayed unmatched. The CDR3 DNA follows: TGTGCCAGCAGCCCGGACAGGGGCTCCTACGAGCAGTACTTC. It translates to CASSPDRGSYEQYF.

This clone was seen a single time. CDR3 loop: CASSQVSGDIYNEQFF. The DNA for the CDR3 is TGTGCCAGCAGCCAAGTTAGCGGGGACATCTACAATGAGCAGTTCTTC. The genes are TRBV4-2 and TRBJ2-1, with 8 nucleotides matching TRBD2. The germline CDR1 and CDR2 sequences are LGHNA and YNFKEQ. The CDR3 has 16 residues. The V segment lost 1 base and the J segment 3 bases; nucleotides outside the gene matches: 5.

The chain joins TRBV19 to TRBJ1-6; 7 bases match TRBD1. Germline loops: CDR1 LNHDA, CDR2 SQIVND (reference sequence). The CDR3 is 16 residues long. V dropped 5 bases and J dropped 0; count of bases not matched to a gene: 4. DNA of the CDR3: TGTGCCAGTAGTGCCGCAGGGGGCTCCTATAATTCACCCCTCCACTTT. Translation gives CASSAAGGSYNSPLHF.

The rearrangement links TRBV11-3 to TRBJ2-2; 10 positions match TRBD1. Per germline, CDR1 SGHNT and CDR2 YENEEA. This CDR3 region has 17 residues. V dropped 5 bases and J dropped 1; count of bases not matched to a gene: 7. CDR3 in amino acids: CASSPGTGDRNTGELFF. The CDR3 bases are TGTGCCAGCAGCCCCGGGACAGGGGATCGGAACACCGGGGAGCTGTTTTTT.

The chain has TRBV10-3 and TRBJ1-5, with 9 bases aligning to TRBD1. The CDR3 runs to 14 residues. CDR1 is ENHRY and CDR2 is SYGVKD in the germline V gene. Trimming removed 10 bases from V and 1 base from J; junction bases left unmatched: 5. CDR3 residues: CASRTGVSNQPQHF. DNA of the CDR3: TGTGCCAGTCGGACAGGGGTAAGCAATCAGCCCCAGCATTTT.

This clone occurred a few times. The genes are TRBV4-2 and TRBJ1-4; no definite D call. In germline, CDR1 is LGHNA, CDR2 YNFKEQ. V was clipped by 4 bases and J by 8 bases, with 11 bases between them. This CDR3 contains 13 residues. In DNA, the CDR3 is TGTGCCAGCAGCCCAGCGGGATCGGAAAAACTGTTTTTT. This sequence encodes CASSPAGSEKLFF.

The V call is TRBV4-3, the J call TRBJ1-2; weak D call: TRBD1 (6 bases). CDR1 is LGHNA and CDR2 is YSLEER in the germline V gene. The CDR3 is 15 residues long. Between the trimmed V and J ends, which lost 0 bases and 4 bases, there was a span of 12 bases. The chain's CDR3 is CASSQDRGPSYGYTF. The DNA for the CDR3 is TGCGCCAGCAGCCAAGACAGGGGACCGAGCTATGGCTACACCTTC.

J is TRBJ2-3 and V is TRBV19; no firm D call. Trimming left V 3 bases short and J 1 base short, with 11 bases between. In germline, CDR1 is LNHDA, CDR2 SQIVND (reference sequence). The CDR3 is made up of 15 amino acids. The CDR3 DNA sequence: TGTGCCAGTAGTATTGGAAACAGTTGCACAGATACGCAGTATTTT. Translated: CASSIGNSCTDTQYF.

This chain's CDR3 is CASSLGRANTEAFF. DNA of the CDR3: TGCGCCAGCAGCTTGGGGAGGGCGAACACTGAAGCTTTCTTT. The chain couples TRBV5-1 to TRBJ1-1; no clear D. The CDR3 has 14 amino acids. Germline CDR1 reads SGHRS; CDR2 reads YFSETQ. Trimming removed 0 bases at V and 1 base at J, with 7 bases between.